This T cell receptor beta chain appears in the sequencing data of a study of T-cell reconstitution after alpha-beta-depleted transplantation in children. Unique molecular identifiers were built into the TCRbeta library. TCRdb re-analysed the PCR reads in MiXCR, keeping a single row per CDR3 protein. Among 300,000 to 400,000 distinct CDR3 sequences listed, about a sixth were seen once. General study results and limits: One year post-transplant, T-cell counts and diversity were largely derived from T cells produced anew. Surviving recipient T cells and intrathymic progenitors accounted for some patients' high TCRbeta diversity at day 60. Reportedly, roughly two months post-transplant, alpha-beta T cells arose from several hundred expanded graft clones.

The CDR3 contains 17 residues. Losses at the gene ends were 4 bases for V and 6 bases for J; bases not matched to a gene: 13. Germline V gene data show CDR1 as LGHNA and CDR2 as YSLEER. In this sample, this clonotype turned up a few times. Its antigen is not identified. The clonotype comes from a male patient between 2 and 15 years old who had a stem cell transplant for acute lymphoblastic leukemia, so the T cells may come from the graft donor. Sample: PBMCs, mostly from graft donor cells, taken 360 days after TCRalphabeta/CD19-depleted stem cell transplant. This rearrangement joins TRBV4-3 to TRBJ1-2; 11 positions agree with TRBD1. CDR3 sequence reads: CASSPAGGGQGVNGYTF. The CDR3 DNA sequence: TGCGCCAGCAGCCCCGCGGGCGGGGGACAGGGGGTTAATGGCTACACCTTC.